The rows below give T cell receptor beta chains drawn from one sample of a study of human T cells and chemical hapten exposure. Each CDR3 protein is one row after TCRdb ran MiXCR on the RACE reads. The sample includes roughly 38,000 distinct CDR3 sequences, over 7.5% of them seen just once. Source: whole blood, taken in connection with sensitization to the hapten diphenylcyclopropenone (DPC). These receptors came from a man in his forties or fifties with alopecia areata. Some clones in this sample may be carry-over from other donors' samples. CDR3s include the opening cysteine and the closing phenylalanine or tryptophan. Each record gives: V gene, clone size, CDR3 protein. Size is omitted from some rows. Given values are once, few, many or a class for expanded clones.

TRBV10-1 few CASSDPGTSGRYNEQFF
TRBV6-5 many CASSGQGVAGELFF
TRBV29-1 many CSVGGSGNTIYF
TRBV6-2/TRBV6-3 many CASTPTQGASEAFF
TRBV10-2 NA CASSEGPGALHF
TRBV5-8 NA CVSSFLRQGETEAFF
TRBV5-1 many CASSFSGPDEQFF
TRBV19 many CASSARTSGRGNEQFF
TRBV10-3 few CASGGQGRAFF
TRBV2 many CASRRLGQGPDTQYF
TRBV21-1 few CASSKIVGGSVEQYF
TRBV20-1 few CSARSGSANYGYTF
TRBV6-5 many CASSPDRANEQFF
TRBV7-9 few CASSREVYTQYF
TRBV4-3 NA CASSNQPYSRGSIYEQYF
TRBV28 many CASTRAGWQPQHF
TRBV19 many CASSRPGGSYNEQFF
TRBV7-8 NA CASRSGVSTDTQYF
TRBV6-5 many CASSGQGAGNTIYF
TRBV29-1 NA CSVDRGKETQYF
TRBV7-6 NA CASSLALTSLGDTQYF
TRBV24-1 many CATSDLRTEQFF
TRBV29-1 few CSVRPRAGVSYNEQFF
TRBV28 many CASSFGQITQYF
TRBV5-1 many CASSFSPPGSGANVLTF
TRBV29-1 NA CSVSRTDNEQFF
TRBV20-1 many CSARRSWGTEAFF
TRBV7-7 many CASSLGATLETQYF
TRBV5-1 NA CASSLEYEQYF
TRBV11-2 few CASSLAIGLAGPHGDTQYF
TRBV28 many CASTGATNEKLFF
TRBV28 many CASSFGGRARADTQYF
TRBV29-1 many CSVAAGLKDTQYF
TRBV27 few CASTRGSRDTQYF
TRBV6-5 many CASTPGAVVTEAFF
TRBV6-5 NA CASSPYVGLTGELFF
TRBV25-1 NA CASSRRTGETQYF
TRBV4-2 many CASSQERAGGANGYTF
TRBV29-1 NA CSVENSYGYTF
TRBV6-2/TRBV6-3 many CASSYFGRLENTGELFF
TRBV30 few CAWSASPLATGELFF
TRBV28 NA CASIGQGARTTNEKLFF
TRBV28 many CASSRDGGGYGYTF
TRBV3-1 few CASSQDQTREQYF
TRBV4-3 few CASSQGLAGGSSTDTQYF
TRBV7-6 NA CAIAPSGKDTQYF
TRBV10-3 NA CAISGEGFGYTF
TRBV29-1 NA CSVEGIDGYTF
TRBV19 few CASSTGLADTQYF
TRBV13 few CASSLGYLYEQYF
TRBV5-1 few CASSLSQAVNTEAFF
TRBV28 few CASSLGGVASYEQYF